This TCR beta chain was identified in a study of shared clonotypes between healthy human individuals. Study summary: CD8 memory received one plate per donor, CD8 naive two, CD4 memory three and CD4 naive three. General observations from the study: Shared clonotypes across all four donors exceeded non-shared ones in generation probability.

As defined, naive CD8 cells were CD45RO-negative and positively selected for CCR7, with terminally differentiated effector memory CD45RA+ cells excluded. A word on this clone: Its antigen is not identified.

The data were produced by immunoSEQ multiplex PCR, yet TCRdb's version contains in-frame clones alone and is incomplete. The table lists about 2.1 million clones, just under 95% of them singletons. CDR1 SEHNR and CDR2 FQNEAQ come from the germline V gene (reference sequence). Deletions cut 4 bases from V and 0 bases from J, with 15 bases between. There are 16 residues in the CDR3. This sequence originates from a man younger than 35 in good health. Some clones in this sample may be carry-over from other donors' samples. Sequencing was done on a sample of naive CD8+ T cells from PBMCs. The V and J genes are TRBV7-9 and TRBJ1-1; D uncertain. The CDR3 protein is CASSSSGPFMNTEAFF. In DNA, the CDR3 is TGTGCCAGCAGCTCCTCAGGACCCTTTATGAACACTGAAGCTTTCTTT. The entire variable domain, with the rest obtained from reference TRBV7-9 and TRBJ1-1, is as follows: DTGVSQNPRHKITKRGQNVTFRCDPISEHNRLYWYRQTLGQGPEFLTYFQNEAQLEKSRLLSDRFSAERPKGSFSTLEIQRTEQGDSAMYLCASSSSGPFMNTEAFFGQGTRLTVV.